This TCR beta chain was documented in a study of cytomegalovirus exposure and HLA in healthy donors. Deletions cut 5 bases from V and 0 bases from J, with 14 bases between. The germline gives CDR1 SGHTA, CDR2 FQGTGA. This CDR3 is built from 15 residues. Study outcomes and limitations: As immune exposure information, only CMV serostatus was available. The study labeled 150 to 200 TCR beta chains cytomegalovirus-associated. Productive status was seen about 90% or about 30% of the time for most TCR beta V segments in an earlier analysis.

This clone was observed a few times. Antigen: not known. With 60 Vbeta and 13 Jbeta primers, the PCR was carried out. Here immunoSEQ multiplex PCR was the method, and the copy in TCRdb shows in-frame clones only, minus some. Among about 150,000 clones listed, roughly 68% were seen once. The chain couples TRBV7-3 to TRBJ2-7; weak D call: TRBD2 (6 bases). The source material was PBMCs. This TCR was recovered from a man aged 30-40 years in good health and CMV-seropositive. CDR3: CASSPRGSSSYEQYF. The CDR3 DNA reads as TGTGCCAGCAGCCCGCGGGGATCTAGCTCCTACGAGCAGTACTTC.